One and the same sample provided the 25 T cell receptor beta chains below, sequenced in a study of cytomegalovirus exposure and HLA in healthy donors. PCR amplification relied on 60 Vbeta primers (plus 13 Jbeta primers). The table came from immunoSEQ multiplex PCR; TCRdb's copy has only in-frame clones and leaves some out. This table has approximately 280,000 clones, about 87% appearing once. The sample comprised PBMCs. All receptors derive from a woman between 18 and 30 years old in good health and CMV-seronegative.

The CDR3 DNA is TGTGCCAGCAGCCTGGGACAGGCCTATACCAATGAAAAACTGTTTTTT. Protein: CASSLGQAYTNEKLFF. V usage is TRBV13 and J usage is TRBJ1-4; 8 bases align to TRBD1. CDR3 size: 16 residues. Unmatched junction bases numbered 10, after V lost 5 bases and J lost 5 bases. In germline, CDR1 is PRHDT, CDR2 FYEKMQ (reference sequence).

This sequence joins TRBV4-1 and TRBJ1-5; a possible D gene is TRBD1 (5 bases). Trimming stripped 0 bases from V and 7 bases from J, with 16 bases between. This CDR3 is 16 amino acids long. From germline, CDR1 is MGHRA and CDR2 YSYEKL. The CDR3 sequence is CASSQDRQGRKQPQHF. The DNA for the CDR3 is TGCGCCAGCAGCCAAGATCGGCAGGGTAGGAAGCAGCCCCAGCATTTT.

The chain uses TRBV6-5 and TRBJ2-1; 7 bases line up with TRBD1. V was clipped by 9 bases and J by 2 bases; unmatched bases: 7. Germline CDR1 MNHEY, CDR2 SVGAGI. CDR3 length: 14 residues. CDR3 sequence: CARKQGLTYNEQFF. In nucleotides, the CDR3 is TGTGCCAGAAAACAGGGGCTCACCTACAATGAGCAGTTCTTC.

V and J are TRBV7-9 and TRBJ1-2; tentative D call: TRBD1 (6 bases). The germline gives CDR1 SEHNR, CDR2 FQNEAQ (reference sequence). Trimming pared 5 bases from V and 3 bases from J, leaving 19 bases between. CDR3 length: 16 residues. CDR3 in amino acids: CASSPGKGGADYGYTF. CDR3 nucleotide sequence: TGTGCCAGCAGCCCCGGTAAGGGGGGGGCTGACTATGGCTACACCTTC.

The J gene is TRBJ2-4, the V gene TRBV30; TRBD2 agrees at 10 bases. Germline CDR1 is GTSNPN and CDR2 is SVGIG (reference sequence). The CDR3 runs to 15 residues. Germline trimming cut 2 bases from V and 2 bases from J; bases unmatched to any gene: 3. The CDR3 bases are TGTGCCTGGAGTAGTACTAGCGGGACCAAAAACATTCAGTACTTC. Translating it yields CAWSSTSGTKNIQYF.

The gene calls are TRBV5-1 and TRBJ1-2; 9 nucleotides agree with TRBD1. Germline CDR1 reads SGHRS; CDR2 reads YFSETQ. The CDR3 runs 15 residues. Trimming took 4 bases from V and 4 from J; bases not matched to a gene: 8. CDR3 amino acids: CASSTGGQGGYGYTF. CDR3 nucleotide sequence: TGCGCCAGCAGCACCGGGGGACAGGGAGGCTATGGCTACACCTTC. The full variable domain, rest sourced from reference TRBV5-1 and TRBJ1-2, is KAGVTQTPRYLIKTRGQQVTLSCSPISGHRSVSWYQQTPGQGLQFLFEYFSETQRNKGNFPGRFSGRQFSNSRSEMNVSTLELGDSALYLCASSTGGQGGYGYTFGSGTRLTVV.

This rearrangement joins TRBV13 to TRBJ2-1, with D perhaps matching TRBD2 (6 bases). This CDR3 has 13 residues. V was pared by 8 bases and J by 9 bases, with 17 bases between. Germline V CDR1 and CDR2: PRHDT, FYEKMQ (reference sequence). The CDR3: CASRRARLGEQFF. CDR3 DNA: TGTGCCAGCCGGAGGGCCAGACTCGGTGAGCAGTTCTTC.

J is TRBJ2-3 and V is TRBV6-1; TRBD2 matches 7 bases. This CDR3 spans 14 amino acids. The ends lost 2 bases at V and 4 bases at J; junction bases unmatched: 3. Germline CDR1 MNHNS, CDR2 SASEGT. The CDR3 loop is CASSELAGADTQYF. DNA for the CDR3: TGTGCCAGCAGTGAACTGGCGGGGGCAGATACGCAGTATTTT.

The chain joins TRBV7-2 to TRBJ2-5, with 9 bases fitting TRBD2. Trimming at V came to 0 bases and at J to 2 bases, leaving 10 bases not matched to a gene. The V gene's germline CDR1 is SGHTA and CDR2 FQGNSA. The CDR3 spans 18 residues. Here the CDR3 reads CASSLALLAGGRQETQYF. For the CDR3, the DNA is TGTGCCAGCAGCTTAGCCCTTCTGGCGGGGGGGCGTCAAGAGACCCAGTACTTC.

CDR3 sequence (DNA): TGTGCCAGCAGCCCGGACTTAAGGCGACCAAGCACAGATACGCAGTATTTT. The encoded protein is CASSPDLRRPSTDTQYF. V usage is TRBV5-8 and J usage is TRBJ2-3; maybe TRBD2 (5 bases). The CDR3 has 17 amino acids. Germline V gene sequence: CDR1 SGHTS, CDR2 YDEGEE. Deletions cut 4 bases from V and 0 bases from J, with 18 bases between.

The chain carries TRBV6-1 and TRBJ1-5; maybe TRBD1 (5 bases). Trimming pared 6 bases from V and 4 bases from J, leaving 13 bases between. Germline V gives CDR1 MNHNS, CDR2 SASEGT. The CDR3 spans 14 residues. CDR3 nucleotides: TGTGCCAGCAGCTGGCAGGGTGGGAATCAGCCCCAGCATTTT. Its translation: CASSWQGGNQPQHF.

This clone was found a few times. V is TRBV25-1 and J is TRBJ1-1; D gene ambiguous. The germline CDR1 and CDR2 sequences are MGHDK and SYGVNS. The CDR3 consists of 11 residues. V lost 5 bases, J lost 2 bases, and 3 bases lay in between. CDR3 nucleotides: TGTGCCAGCAGTCTCAACACTGAAGCTTTCTTT. Its translation is CASSLNTEAFF.

The V and J genes are TRBV5-4 and TRBJ2-2; no definite D call. From germline, CDR1 is SGHNT and CDR2 YYREEE (reference sequence). The CDR3 spans 16 residues. V lost 4 bases and J lost 1, with 14 bases in between. The CDR3 spells CASSLGGSVNTGELFF. CDR3 bases: TGTGCCAGCAGCCTAGGTGGGTCGGTGAACACCGGGGAGCTGTTTTTT.

This chain joins TRBV13 and TRBJ2-5, with D maybe TRBD2 (6 bases). CDR1 and CDR2 from the germline V gene are PRHDT and FYEKMQ (reference sequence). The CDR3 length is 13 residues. Trimming took off 5 bases at V and 3 bases at J, with 10 bases between the two ends. In DNA, the CDR3 is TGTGCCAGCAGCCTGACTAGGAAAGAGACCCAGTACTTC. Amino acid sequence: CASSLTRKETQYF.

The rearrangement uses TRBV7-8 and TRBJ2-3; D is perhaps TRBD2 (6 bases). Germline V gene data show CDR1 as SGHVS and CDR2 as FQNEAQ. This CDR3 has 19 amino acids. Trimming shortened V by 3 bases and J by 2 bases, and 24 bases separated the two germline ends. The CDR3 protein is CASSLRKTGLPSYTDTQYF. CDR3 sequence (DNA): TGTGCCAGCAGCTTGAGAAAAACGGGACTCCCCTCCTACACAGATACGCAGTATTTT. Using reference TRBV7-8 and TRBJ2-3 for the parts outside the CDR3, the full variable domain is GAGVSQSPRYKVAKRGQDVALRCDPISGHVSLFWYQQALGQGPEFLTYFQNEAQLDKSGLPSDRFFAERPEGSVSTLKIQRTQQEDSAVYLCASSLRKTGLPSYTDTQYFGPGTRLTVL.

The chain links TRBV10-3 to TRBJ1-1; D remains ambiguous. Per germline, CDR1 ENHRY and CDR2 SYGVKD. The ends were cut back, 0 bases at V and 6 bases at J, with 14 bases in the middle. The CDR3 covers 15 residues. CDR3 in DNA: TGTGCCATCAGTGAGTCAGCCCGGAGAGTAGCTGAAGCTTTCTTT. The encoded protein is CAISESARRVAEAFF.

The J gene is TRBJ2-7, the V gene TRBV2; TRBD1 aligns across 9 bases. Germline-derived CDR1 and CDR2 are SNHLY and FYNNEI. The CDR3 totals 13 residues. Trimming removed 11 bases from V and 5 bases from J; junction bases left unmatched: 10. The CDR3 DNA follows: TGTGCCGGGCAGGGGACAGGGTTTGACGAGCAGTACTTC. Translation: CAGQGTGFDEQYF.

V gene TRBV2 combines with J gene TRBJ2-3; 7 nucleotides align to TRBD2. The V gene end was trimmed by 9 bases and the J gene end by 5 bases; junction bases not matched to a gene: 2. The CDR3 is made up of 11 amino acids. CDR1 is SNHLY and CDR2 is FYNNEI in the germline V gene. Written as DNA, the CDR3 is TGTGCCAGTACTAGCGAAGATACGCAGTATTTT. Translated: CASTSEDTQYF.

This rearrangement joins TRBV9 to TRBJ1-4; 7 nucleotides line up with TRBD1. Per germline, CDR1 SGDLS and CDR2 YYNGEE. Unmatched junction bases numbered 13, after V lost 4 bases and J lost 7 bases. The CDR3 spans 16 residues. CDR3 DNA sequence: TGTGCCAGCAGCTTAACCGGAGGAGGGGGCGGTGAAAAACTGTTTTTT. This gives the protein CASSLTGGGGGEKLFF.

This clone showed up just a few times. The genes are TRBV6-1 and TRBJ2-7, with no clear D. Germline CDR1 MNHNS, CDR2 SASEGT. The V end was cut by 4 bases, the J end by 2 bases, with 9 bases between. This CDR3 spans 13 amino acids. In nucleotides, the CDR3 is TGTGCCAGCAGTGTTGGAGTCCCCTACGAGCAGTACTTC. Its protein is CASSVGVPYEQYF.

This clone was observed a few times. J is TRBJ2-7 and V is TRBV6-5; perhaps TRBD2 as D (6 bases). V lost 8 bases and J lost 4, with 12 bases in between. This CDR3 region has 12 residues. Germline CDR1 and CDR2: MNHEY and SVGAGI. CDR3 amino acids: CASSAGTYEQYF. For the CDR3, the DNA is TGTGCCAGCTCGGCGGGGACGTACGAGCAGTACTTC.

V is TRBV29-1 and J is TRBJ2-6; 7 bases are shared with TRBD1. The junction had 13 bases not matched to a gene; V was cut back by 8 bases and J by 0 bases. The germline gives CDR1 SQVTM, CDR2 ANQGSEA. The CDR3 has 17 amino acids. The CDR3 bases are TGCAGCCCCATAAAGGACAGGAACAACTCTGGGGCCAACGTCCTGACTTTC. Residues: CSPIKDRNNSGANVLTF.

This sequence joins TRBV11-2 and TRBJ2-7; the match to TRBD2 covers 10 bases. The CDR3 covers 15 residues. Per the germline V gene, CDR1 is SGHAT and CDR2 is FQNNGV. V lost 5 bases, J lost 2 bases, and 6 bases stayed unmatched. The CDR3 DNA is TGTGCCAGCAGCCTTAGCGGGGGGTTAACCTACGAGCAGTACTTC. Its translation: CASSLSGGLTYEQYF.

CDR3 sequence reads: CATSRGRQGMVEPQHF. The CDR3 DNA reads TGTGCCACCAGCAGAGGCCGACAGGGAATGGTTGAGCCCCAGCATTTT. V is TRBV15 and J is TRBJ1-5; 7 bases are a match to TRBD1. CDR3 length: 16 residues. The V gene end was trimmed by 1 base and the J gene end by 8 bases; junction bases not matched to a gene: 11. In germline, CDR1 is LNHNV, CDR2 YYDKDF (reference sequence).

V is TRBV7-9 and J is TRBJ2-7; D might be TRBD2 (5 bases). V lost 5 bases and J 0 bases, leaving 20 bases between the germline ends. The CDR3 is 17 residues long. Looked up from germline, CDR1 is SEHNR and CDR2 is FQNEAQ (reference sequence). CDR3 sequence (DNA): TGTGCCAGCAGCCCTCCCGCGGAGGCGCAGAGCTCCTACGAGCAGTACTTC. This translates into CASSPPAEAQSSYEQYF.